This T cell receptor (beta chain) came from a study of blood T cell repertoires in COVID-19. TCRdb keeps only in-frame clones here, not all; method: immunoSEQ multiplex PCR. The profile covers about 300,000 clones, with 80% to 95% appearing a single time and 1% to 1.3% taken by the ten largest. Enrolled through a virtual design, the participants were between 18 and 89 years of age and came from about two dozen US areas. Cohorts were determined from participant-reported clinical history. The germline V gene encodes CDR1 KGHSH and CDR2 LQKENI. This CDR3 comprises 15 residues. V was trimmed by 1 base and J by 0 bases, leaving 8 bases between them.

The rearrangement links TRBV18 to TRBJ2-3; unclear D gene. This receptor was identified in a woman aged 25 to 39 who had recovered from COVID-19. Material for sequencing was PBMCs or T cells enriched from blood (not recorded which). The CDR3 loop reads CASSPREQSTDTQYF. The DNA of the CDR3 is TGTGCCAGCTCACCACGAGAACAGAGCACAGATACGCAGTATTTT.